This T cell receptor (beta chain) is drawn from a study of OX40 agonist ivuxolimab in advanced cancers. In the study overall: Dose-escalation subjects each had hepatocellular carcinoma, melanoma, renal cell or head and neck cancer. Three patients had partial responses: one hepatocellular carcinoma, two cutaneous melanoma.

TCRdb's table, derived via immunoSEQ multiplex PCR, lists solely in-frame clones and lacks some. The sample yields over 60,000 clones, approximately 78% seen once. Findings of the study overall: Near-lowest levels of clonal expansion characterized partial responders at 0.1-3.0 mg/kg. The study found that CD8+ T cells averaged more expanded clones than CD4+.

Looked up from germline, CDR1 is SGHRS and CDR2 is YFSETQ. After removal of 3 bases from V and 5 bases from J, the junction contained 11 bases not matched to a gene. This CDR3 is built from 18 residues. As regards this clone: The antigen remains unidentified.

The genes are TRBV5-1 and TRBJ2-3; TRBD2 agrees at 14 bases. This sample comprised CD4+ or CD8+ T cells sorted from blood, obtained in a trial of the OX40 agonist ivuxolimab. The sequence was collected from an adult with an advanced solid tumor such as melanoma, head and neck, liver or kidney cancer. The CDR3 loop reads CASSWRAGLAGARDTQYF. The DNA for the CDR3 is TGCGCCAGCAGCTGGAGGGCGGGACTAGCGGGGGCCAGAGATACGCAGTATTTT.